Below are 32 T cell receptor beta chains sequenced from a single sample in a study of blood T cells in healthy people across ages. It was with a sample-barcoded 5' primer and a J-beta primer mix that a second PCR of roughly 7 to 12 cycles was run. MiXCR, applied by TCRdb to the 5' RACE reads, yields one record per CDR3 protein. The table lists 650,000 to 900,000 distinct CDR3 sequences, approximately 65% of them singletons. Sequencing was carried out using blood. The receptors derive from a man younger than 40 in good health.

V is TRBV28 and J is TRBJ2-1; 7 nucleotides match TRBD2. The CDR3 has 16 residues. J lost 2 bases, V lost 3 bases, and 7 bases had no gene match. Germline CDR1 is MDHEN and CDR2 is SYDVKM. CDR3 nucleotides: TGTGCCAGCAGTTTTTTAGGACTAGGCCCCTACAATGAGCAGTTCTTC. Encoded protein: CASSFLGLGPYNEQFF.

The V call is TRBV18, the J call TRBJ2-1, with TRBD1 matching over 10 bases. Germline CDR1 is KGHSH and CDR2 is LQKENI. The length of the CDR3 is 16 residues. The V segment lost 3 bases and the J segment 5 bases; nucleotides outside the gene matches: 7. The CDR3 nucleotides are TGTGCCAGCTCACCCATCGGACAGGGGGGACACAATGAGCAGTTCTTC. Its protein product is CASSPIGQGGHNEQFF.

This clonotype has just a few counts. The rearrangement uses TRBV20-1 and TRBJ1-2; 8 bases fit TRBD1. CDR1 is DFQATT, CDR2 SNEGSKA, per germline (reference sequence). This CDR3 is 14 amino acids long. V shed 3 bases and J 2 bases; nucleotides not matched to a gene: 5. CDR3 bases: TGCAGTGCTAGGAGGGCAGGGGGCAACTATGGCTACACCTTC. Its translation is CSARRAGGNYGYTF.

The V and J genes are TRBV2 and TRBJ2-4; 9 bases fit TRBD1. V lost 6 bases, J lost 2 bases, and 5 bases stayed unmatched. From germline, CDR1 is SNHLY and CDR2 FYNNEI. The CDR3 runs to 15 residues. In nucleotides, the CDR3 is TGTGCCAGCAGCGCACAGGGGGCATCCAAAAACATTCAGTACTTC. Its translation is CASSAQGASKNIQYF.

The chain links TRBV6-6 to TRBJ2-4, with 9 bases lining up with TRBD1. TRBJ2-5 matches the DNA end more closely, so the J call is doubtful. The CDR3 sequence is 15 residues long. Germline V gives CDR1 MNHNY, CDR2 SVGAGI (reference sequence). The CDR3 DNA reads TGTGCCAGCAGTTGGACAGGGGACCCTCAAGAGACCCAGTACTTC. Translating it yields CASSWTGDPQETQYF.

The table lists this clonotype with a few counts. Here the CDR3 DNA reads TGCGCCAGCAGCTGGACAGGGGGGTATGAGCAGTTCTTC. It specifies CASSWTGGYEQFF. This chain joins TRBV5-1 and TRBJ2-1; 10 bases are a match to TRBD1. CDR3 size: 13 residues. Germline V lookup: CDR1 SGHRS, CDR2 YFSETQ. Trimming cost V 3 bases and J 8 bases; bases outside gene matches: 2.

J is TRBJ1-4 and V is TRBV2, with D hard to call. The CDR3 spans 14 residues. Deletions cut 4 bases from V and 8 bases from J, with 14 bases between. In germline, CDR1 is SNHLY, CDR2 FYNNEI. CDR3 region: CASSVAGGVEKLFF. Written as DNA, the CDR3 is TGTGCCAGCAGTGTGGCAGGTGGGGTCGAAAAACTGTTTTTT.

This chain uses TRBV7-9 with TRBJ2-4, with D possibly TRBD1 on 6 matching bases. TRBJ2-7 explains the end of the DNA better; the J call may be wrong. Germline assignment: CDR1 SEHNR and CDR2 FQNEAQ (reference sequence). CDR3 length: 15 amino acids. DNA for the CDR3: TGTGCCAGCAGCTCACGCCGGGACACGAACTACGAGCAGTACTTC. It yields the protein CASSSRRDTNYEQYF.

This clonotype was detected only a few times. The gene calls are TRBV4-2 and TRBJ2-5, with 9 bases lining up with TRBD1. After removal of 5 bases from V and 5 bases from J, the junction contained 6 bases not matched to a gene. CDR1 is LGHNA and CDR2 is YNFKEQ in the germline V gene. CDR3 length equals 14 residues. CDR3 sequence: CASSTGTGTETQYF. As DNA, the CDR3 is TGTGCCAGCAGCACAGGGACAGGGACTGAGACCCAGTACTTC.

The chain joins TRBV14 to TRBJ2-1; D tentatively reads TRBD1 or TRBD2 (6 bases each). Trimming pared 1 base from V and 4 bases from J, leaving 11 bases between. Looked up from germline, CDR1 is SGHDN and CDR2 is FVKESK. The CDR3 totals 15 residues. The CDR3 sequence is CASSQGWGAYNEQFF. Here the CDR3 DNA reads TGTGCCAGCAGCCAAGGTTGGGGGGCGTACAATGAGCAGTTCTTC.

A word on this clonotype: One end of the junction fails to match germline, which may point to a read error. The genes are TRBV10-2 and TRBJ2-7, with D possibly TRBD2 on 5 matching bases. CDR1 is WSHSY and CDR2 is SAAADI in the germline V gene. The CDR3 runs to 15 residues. This CDR3 is CASREFGGRDYEQYF. The CDR3 region has the DNA TGCGCCAGCAGAGAGTTTGGCGGGCGCGATTACGAGCAGTACTTC.

The genes are TRBV5-1 and TRBJ2-3; 9 bases map to TRBD1. The germline gives CDR1 SGHRS, CDR2 YFSETQ. V gave up 2 bases and J gave up 1 base; unmatched junction bases: 2. CDR3 size: 15 residues. Here the CDR3 reads CASSLQGAGTDTQYF. The CDR3 DNA reads TGCGCCAGCAGCTTACAGGGGGCAGGCACAGATACGCAGTATTTT.

This clonotype has only one observation. With a much larger clone just one base away, this may be a read error. The chain is built from TRBV11-2 and TRBJ2-4; D may be TRBD2 (6 bases). Germline CDR1 is SGHAT and CDR2 is FQNNGV. The CDR3 is 14 residues long. The CDR3 DNA is TGTGTCAGCAGCTTAGATCCGACGGGCGGGGAGCAGTACTTC. It is translated as CVSSLDPTGGEQYF.

This chain connects TRBV6-2 or TRBV6-3 to TRBJ2-5; tentative D call: TRBD2 (6 bases). The CDR3 runs to 12 residues. The germline V and J ends were trimmed by 4 bases and 3 bases, with 6 bases remaining between them. Germline-derived CDR1 and CDR2 are MNHEY and SVGEGT. CDR3 bases: TGTGCCAGCAGTTCGGGGGAAGAGACCCAGTACTTC. It encodes CASSSGEETQYF.

The CDR3 here is CASRATGYITSPLHF. As DNA, the CDR3 is TGTGCCAGCAGAGCGACAGGGTACATTACCTCTCCCCTCCACTTT. The rearrangement joins TRBV7-2 to TRBJ1-6, with 7 positions matching TRBD1. After removal of 6 bases from V and 13 bases from J, the junction contained 15 bases not matched to a gene. This CDR3 is 15 amino acids long. Germline V gene sequence: CDR1 SGHTA, CDR2 FQGNSA.

This clonotype was seen a single time. This chain connects TRBV5-1 to TRBJ1-1; a weak D match, TRBD1 (6 bases). The CDR3 totals 15 residues. Germline V gives CDR1 SGHRS, CDR2 YFSETQ. The germline V and J ends were trimmed by 4 bases and 3 bases, with 16 bases remaining between them. The CDR3: CASSQGTGLYTEAFF. For the CDR3, the DNA is TGCGCCAGCAGCCAAGGAACAGGGTTGTACACTGAAGCTTTCTTT.

V and J are TRBV27 and TRBJ2-3; the D gene is possibly TRBD2 (5 bases). The CDR3 runs to 16 residues. Germline V gene sequence: CDR1 MNHEY, CDR2 SMNVEV (reference sequence). V gave up 6 bases and J gave up 3 bases, with 19 bases separating them. CDR3 in DNA: TGTGCCAGCAGCGGCGACCTTAGCGCCGTAACAGATACGCAGTATTTT. Amino acids: CASSGDLSAVTDTQYF.

The rearrangement uses TRBV20-1 and TRBJ2-1; TRBD2 matches 15 bases. This CDR3 contains 17 residues. The germline V gene has CDR1 DFQATT and CDR2 SNEGSKA (reference sequence). Trimming cost V 6 bases and J 0 bases; bases outside gene matches: 6. DNA for the CDR3: TGCAGTGCCGCGGGACTAGCGGGGGGTACCTCCTACAATGAGCAGTTCTTC. It yields the protein CSAAGLAGGTSYNEQFF.

This rearrangement joins TRBV20-1 to TRBJ2-7; a possible D gene is TRBD2 (5 bases). V lost 6 bases, J lost 0 bases, and 9 bases lay in between. Germline V lookup: CDR1 DFQATT, CDR2 SNEGSKA (reference sequence). This CDR3 is built from 12 residues. The CDR3 here is CSARGYSYEQYF. CDR3 nucleotide sequence: TGCAGTGCCCGGGGTTACTCCTACGAGCAGTACTTC.

The V gene is TRBV12-3 or TRBV12-4, the J gene TRBJ2-1; D gene unclear. V gave up 1 base and J gave up 0 bases, with 7 bases separating them. The length of the CDR3 is 15 residues. CDR3 nucleotides: TGTGCCAGCAGTTTAGGGCACCCCTCCTACAATGAGCAGTTCTTC. Translated: CASSLGHPSYNEQFF.

CDR3 amino acids: CSAAGTATDTQYF. CDR3 nucleotides: TGCAGTGCGGCCGGGACTGCCACAGATACGCAGTATTTT. The rearrangement joins TRBV20-1 to TRBJ2-3; D might be TRBD2 (6 bases). With 6 bases removed from V and 2 bases from J, the gap between germline ends came to 12 bases. Germline V lookup: CDR1 DFQATT, CDR2 SNEGSKA (reference sequence). The length of the CDR3 is 13 residues.

This chain uses TRBV29-1 with TRBJ2-7, with 13 bases aligning to TRBD2. The J call is in doubt because the DNA end fits TRBJ2-5 better. CDR3 length: 15 residues. Germline V lookup: CDR1 SQVTM, CDR2 ANQGSEA. In DNA, the CDR3 is TGCAGCGTCCCCACTAGCGGGGGGGCCTCAGAGACCCAGTACTTC. It codes for CSVPTSGGASETQYF.

This clonotype was detected a few times. This chain joins TRBV7-2 and TRBJ2-1; D gene uncertain. Germline assignment: CDR1 SGHTA and CDR2 FQGNSA. V shed 3 bases and J shed 5 bases, with 8 bases lying between them. This CDR3 is built from 13 residues. The chain's CDR3 is CASSFSGHNEQFF. CDR3 coding DNA: TGTGCCAGCAGCTTCTCCGGACACAATGAGCAGTTCTTC.

This clonotype was picked up a small number of times. The rearrangement links TRBV29-1 to TRBJ2-7; D gene unclear. The tail of the sequence fits TRBJ2-5 better, so the J call may be wrong. This CDR3 spans 13 amino acids. Germline values: CDR1 SQVTM, CDR2 ANQGSEA. The CDR3 is CSVEKNSEETQYF. The CDR3 nucleotides read TGCAGCGTTGAAAAGAACTCGGAAGAGACCCAGTACTTC.

The gene calls are TRBV14 and TRBJ2-2; D call uncertain. Trimming removed 3 bases at V and 1 base at J, with 6 bases between. This CDR3 is 14 amino acids long. Germline-derived CDR1 and CDR2 are SGHDN and FVKESK. The CDR3 bases are TGTGCCAGCAGCCACAGGAGGAACACCGGGGAGCTGTTTTTT. Residues: CASSHRRNTGELFF.

Points on this clonotype: This may arise from a read error, as a much more abundant clone is one base away. The chain joins TRBV7-9 to TRBJ2-5; tentatively, D is TRBD1 (5 bases). This CDR3 region has 15 residues. The germline V gene has CDR1 SEHNR and CDR2 FQNEAQ (reference sequence). V lost 0 bases, J lost 11 bases, and 19 bases lay in between. Written as DNA, the CDR3 is TGTGCCAGCAGCTTAGCGCAGGGCTCCTACAATGAGCAGTACTTC. It codes for CASSLAQGSYNEQYF.

The chain uses TRBV2 and TRBJ2-5, with 14 bases identical to TRBD2. The closer fit of TRBJ2-7 to the DNA end suggests the J call may be wrong. This CDR3 has 17 amino acids. CDR1 is SNHLY, CDR2 FYNNEI, per germline. CDR3 residues: CASSEAVGTSGGYEQYF. CDR3 sequence (DNA): TGTGCCAGCAGTGAAGCGGTAGGGACTAGCGGGGGATACGAGCAGTACTTC.

The V call is TRBV27, the J call TRBJ2-1, with 8 bases fitting TRBD2. The germline V gene encodes CDR1 MNHEY and CDR2 SMNVEV (reference sequence). The CDR3 loop spans 14 amino acids. V gave up 8 bases and J gave up 7 bases; unmatched junction bases: 10. CDR3 sequence: CASEIGGAGNEQFF. CDR3 nucleotide sequence: TGTGCCAGCGAGATCGGGGGGGCGGGGAATGAGCAGTTCTTC.

V is TRBV20-1 and J is TRBJ1-4, with no clear D. The germline V gene has CDR1 DFQATT and CDR2 SNEGSKA (reference sequence). CDR3 length: 14 amino acids. Deletions cut 5 bases from V and 8 bases from J, with 18 bases between. The CDR3 here is CSASFTSYDEKLFF. The CDR3 DNA follows: TGCAGTGCTTCTTTTACCAGCTACGACGAAAAACTGTTTTTT.

The chain carries TRBV11-1 and TRBJ2-3; perhaps TRBD2 as D (6 bases). Germline lookup yields CDR1 SGHAT and CDR2 FQDESV (reference sequence). The CDR3 extends over 15 amino acids. The V gene lost 5 bases and the J gene lost 3 bases, with 15 bases spanning the gap. The CDR3 region is CASSSLARGTDTQYF. The CDR3 nucleotides read TGTGCCAGCAGCAGTCTAGCGCGAGGTACAGATACGCAGTATTTT.

V is TRBV29-1 and J is TRBJ2-5; D is unresolved. The germline gives CDR1 SQVTM, CDR2 ANQGSEA. V lost 6 bases and J 5 bases, leaving 19 bases between the germline ends. This CDR3 region has 14 residues. The CDR3 DNA follows: TGCAGCGTCCCCGTTTGGGGTCCGACCGAGACCCAGTACTTC. Protein product: CSVPVWGPTETQYF.

The table lists this clonotype with many counts. V is TRBV4-2 and J is TRBJ2-7; no firm D call. CDR1 and CDR2 from the germline V gene are LGHNA and YNFKEQ. The CDR3 spans 13 residues. Trimming pared 1 base from V and 4 bases from J, leaving 8 bases between. The chain's CDR3 is CASSQGIEYEQYF. The CDR3 bases are TGTGCCAGCAGCCAAGGGATAGAATACGAGCAGTACTTC.